These T cell receptor beta chains were read from a single sample in a study of T cells in Graves' hyperthyroidism and ophthalmopathy. MiXCR, applied by TCRdb to the multiplex PCR reads, yields one record per CDR3 protein. The table includes around 610,000 distinct CDR3 sequences, about 14% detected once. The sample was blood. These receptors were taken from a woman between 40 and 50 years old with Graves' ophthalmopathy. CDR3s include the opening cysteine and the closing phenylalanine or tryptophan. A D gene is named only where the DNA matches it firmly. Clone size is stated in some rows and not others, as once, few, many or a class when expanded.

V gene	J gene	clone size	D gene	CDR3 DNA	CDR3 protein
TRBV6-5	TRBJ2-1	-	-	TGTGCCAGCAGTTACGGTAGTAAAGGTCAGGAGTCCAATGAGCAGTTCTTC	CASSYGSKGQESNEQFF
TRBV11-2	TRBJ2-2	many	TRBD2	TGTGCCAGCAGCTTAGGCGGGAGGGCGAACACCGGGGAGCTGTTTTTT	CASSLGGRANTGELFF
TRBV7-9	TRBJ2-7	few	-	TGTGCCAGCAGCGCTGGGACACCAGCTTCCTACGAGCAGTACTTC	CASSAGTPASYEQYF
TRBV24-1	TRBJ2-7	many	TRBD1	TGTGCCACCAGTGACTCCGGGACAGCGTACGAGCAGTACTTC	CATSDSGTAYEQYF
TRBV3-1	TRBJ1-5	-	TRBD1	TGTGCCAGCAGCCGACAGGGAGAGAATCTGCCCCAGCATTTT	CASSRQGENLPQHF
TRBV10-3	TRBJ2-7	-	TRBD2	TGTGCCATAGGGACTAGCTCCTACGAGCAGTACTTC	CAIGTSSYEQYF
TRBV12-3/TRBV12-4	TRBJ1-2	many	-	TGTGCCAGCGGTAACTATAACTATGGCTACACCTTC	CASGNYNYGYTF
TRBV7-9	TRBJ2-5	many	TRBD2	TGTGCCAGCAGCTTAGCGCTACTAGCGGACAAAGAGACCCAGTACTTC	CASSLALLADKETQYF
TRBV2	TRBJ2-2	-	-	TGTGCCAGCAGGAAGGGACTGACGAACGTCGGGGAGCTGTTTTTT	CASRKGLTNVGELFF
TRBV7-2	TRBJ2-5	many	-	TGTGCCAGCAGCTTAGGGGTAGGGTCGGCGTGGGAGACCCAGTACTTC	CASSLGVGSAWETQYF
TRBV24-1	TRBJ2-3	few	TRBD1	TGTGCCACCAGTACGGACAGGGGGAGTACAGATACGCAGTATTTT	CATSTDRGSTDTQYF
TRBV30	TRBJ1-5	many	-	TGTGCCTGGACCTCCTCGGGGCTTCTCAATCAGCCCCAGCATTTT	CAWTSSGLLNQPQHF
TRBV19	TRBJ2-7	many	TRBD1	TGTGCCAGAAAGGGGACAGGGACCCACGAGCAGTACTTC	CARKGTGTHEQYF
TRBV28	TRBJ2-7	many	-	TGTGCCAGCAGCCCCCGTCTTGGGTACGAGCAGTACTTC	CASSPRLGYEQYF
TRBV6-2/TRBV6-3	TRBJ2-4	many	TRBD2	TGTGCCAGCAGTTACAAGCGGGAGGGAGCCAAAAACATTCAGTACTTC	CASSYKREGAKNIQYF
TRBV6-2/TRBV6-3	TRBJ2-7	-	-	TGTGCCAGCAGTCAGACCCAATCCTACGAGCAGTACTTC	CASSQTQSYEQYF
TRBV6-5	TRBJ1-5	many	TRBD1	TGTGCCAGCAGTTACCGGGACAGTATTCAGCCCCAGCATTTT	CASSYRDSIQPQHF
TRBV20-1	TRBJ2-7	many	-	TGCAGTGCTAGACGCGAATATAGCGAGCAGTACTTC	CSARREYSEQYF
TRBV12-3/TRBV12-4	TRBJ1-2	few	TRBD1	TGTGCCAGCAGGCGAACAGGGGGCGATGGCTACACCTTC	CASRRTGGDGYTF
TRBV6-2/TRBV6-3	TRBJ1-1	many	-	TGTGCCAGCAGTTACCCTCCCTTGAACACTGAAGCTTTCTTT	CASSYPPLNTEAFF
TRBV30	TRBJ1-1	few	-	TGTGCCTGGAGTGTAAGCTCGAACACTGAAGCTTTCTTT	CAWSVSSNTEAFF
TRBV3-1	TRBJ1-1	few	-	TGTGCCAGCAGCCAGGCGGCAAACACTGAAGCTTTCTTT	CASSQAANTEAFF
TRBV12-3/TRBV12-4	TRBJ1-2	many	-	TGTGCCAGCAGTTTCCACCGGGACATTTACATCTATGGCTACACCTTC	CASSFHRDIYIYGYTF
TRBV5-1	TRBJ1-1	many	-	TGCGCCAGCAGCCCGGGGGCCAGCACTGAAGCTTTCTTT	CASSPGASTEAFF
TRBV28	TRBJ2-7	many	TRBD1	TGTGCCAGCAGTAGGACCGGGACAGGGGTCGCCGAGCAGTACTTC	CASSRTGTGVAEQYF
TRBV12-3/TRBV12-4	TRBJ1-1	many	-	TGTGCCAGCCGAAAGACAGACCCGAACACTGAAGCTTTCTTT	CASRKTDPNTEAFF
TRBV3-1	TRBJ1-1	-	-	TGTGCCAGCAGTGAGGACAGTGTTAACACTGAAGCTTTCTTT	CASSEDSVNTEAFF
TRBV5-1	TRBJ1-5	-	-	TGCGCCAGCAGCTTGGTCGGAGAATCAGAGCCCCAGCATTTT	CASSLVGESEPQHF
TRBV7-2	TRBJ2-7	many	TRBD2	TGTGCCAGCAGCTCAACTAGCGGGAACGAGCAGTACTTC	CASSSTSGNEQYF
TRBV16	TRBJ2-5	many	-	TGTGCCAGCAAAAGGGGAGAGGAGACCCAGTACTTC	CASKRGEETQYF
TRBV7-3	TRBJ2-5	many	TRBD1	TGTGCCAGCAGCCCCTCCGGACAGGGGTATGAGACCCAGTACTTC	CASSPSGQGYETQYF
TRBV29-1	TRBJ1-1	many	-	TGCAGCGTGTCCCAAGGGGGTACCACTGAAGCTTTCTTT	CSVSQGGTTEAFF
TRBV6-5	TRBJ1-1	many	-	TGTGCCAGCAGTTCTCTCCCGCAAACTGAAGCTTTCTTT	CASSSLPQTEAFF
TRBV7-8	TRBJ1-5	-	TRBD1	TGTGCCAGCAGCTCCCGAGTGGGGACAGGGGTTCAGCCCCAGCATTTT	CASSSRVGTGVQPQHF
TRBV27	TRBJ1-5	-	-	TGTGCCAGCAGCTCCGGAGGGGCAGGCAATCAGCCCCAGCATTTT	CASSSGGAGNQPQHF
TRBV5-1	TRBJ2-4	-	-	TGCGCCAGCAGCTTGTTGCAGGGCGGAAGCATTCAGTACTTC	CASSLLQGGSIQYF
TRBV10-3	TRBJ1-1	many	-	TGTGCCATCAGTGAGGCGTCTGAAGCTTTCTTT	CAISEASEAFF
TRBV10-3	TRBJ2-7	many	-	TGTGCCATCAGTGACAGCACCTACGAGCAGTACTTC	CAISDSTYEQYF
TRBV12-5	TRBJ1-2	many	-	TGTGCTAGTGGTGTATGGGGTACTCTTTGCTACACCTTC	CASGVWGTLCYTF
TRBV6-2/TRBV6-3	TRBJ2-3	-	-	TGTGCCAGCAGGTACTCCTTTGCTGGGGCAGATACGCAGTATTTT	CASRYSFAGADTQYF
TRBV2	TRBJ2-7	many	-	TGTGCCAGCAGGGGTGGTTCAGGGATCAACGAGCAGTACTTC	CASRGGSGINEQYF
TRBV6-5	TRBJ2-7	many	-	TGTGCCAGCAGTTACGGGCAGGGGACGCGCGAGCAGTACTTC	CASSYGQGTREQYF
TRBV11-3	TRBJ2-5	many	-	TGTGCCAGCAGAAGCGCCGGGGAAGAGACCCAGTACTTC	CASRSAGEETQYF
TRBV7-8	TRBJ2-7	-	-	TGTGCCAGCAGCCCCCTTCCGGGCAGATTAACCTACGAGCAGTACTTC	CASSPLPGRLTYEQYF
TRBV9	TRBJ2-5	many	TRBD2	TGTGCCAGCAGCGTAGGGAGCGGGAGGTTGGAGACCCAGTACTTC	CASSVGSGRLETQYF
TRBV13	TRBJ2-5	once	TRBD1	TGTGCCAGCCTCCGGACAGGGCAGGAGGCCCAGTACTTC	CASLRTGQEAQYF
TRBV20-1	TRBJ2-5	few	-	TGCAGTGCTACTTACAGGGTACAAGAGACCCAGTACTTC	CSATYRVQETQYF
TRBV7-8	TRBJ2-7	-	TRBD2	TGTGCCAGCAGCCCCCTTAGCGGGAGGGCCTACGAGCAGTACTTC	CASSPLSGRAYEQYF
TRBV4-1	TRBJ2-7	many	TRBD1	TGCGCCAGCAGCCAAGTACAGGGGAGCGAGCAGTACTTC	CASSQVQGSEQYF
TRBV30	TRBJ1-2	once	-	TGTACCTGGAGTGTAACGGGCGTTGGCTACACCTTC	CTWSVTGVGYTF
TRBV19	TRBJ1-1	few	TRBD1	TGTGCCAGTAGTATAGACGACAGGGTGCCTTTCTTT	CASSIDDRVPFF
TRBV25-1	TRBJ2-5	-	TRBD1	TGTGCCAGCAGTGGACAGGGCTTAGGGACAGGGGGCGAGGAGACCCAGTACTTC	CASSGQGLGTGGEETQYF
TRBV20-1	TRBJ2-7	many	-	TGCAGTGCGAAGGCCAGGTTCTACGAGCAGTACTTC	CSAKARFYEQYF
TRBV11-2	TRBJ2-5	few	TRBD2	TGTGCCACCCGGACCGGGACTAGCGGGAACCGCGACCAAGAGACCCAGTACTTC	CATRTGTSGNRDQETQYF
TRBV27	TRBJ2-5	many	-	TGTGCCAGCAGTGCGCCGCAGGGTGGAGTTGAGACCCAGTACTTC	CASSAPQGGVETQYF
TRBV7-2	TRBJ2-5	many	-	TGTGCCAGCAGCTTAGGCGCCACCCAAGAGACCCAGTACTTC	CASSLGATQETQYF
TRBV2	TRBJ1-3	many	TRBD1	TGTGCCAGCAGAGCGACAGGGGGAGTTGGAAACACCATATATTTT	CASRATGGVGNTIYF
TRBV12-3/TRBV12-4	TRBJ2-5	-	TRBD1	TGTGCCAGCAGTGGCGACAGGGCCCAAGAGACCCAGTACTTC	CASSGDRAQETQYF